This entry lists 6 T cell receptor beta chains sequenced from one sample in a study of cytomegalovirus exposure and HLA in healthy donors. Amplification used 60 Vbeta primers and 13 Jbeta primers. Assay: immunoSEQ multiplex PCR; the TCRdb copy retains only in-frame clones and omits some. The repertoire holds 60,000 to 70,000 clones, with just under 80% as singletons. The source material was PBMCs. These receptors originate from a woman in her twenties or thirties in good health and CMV-seronegative.

The chain joins TRBV4-3 to TRBJ2-1, with 12 bases aligning to TRBD2. The V gene end was trimmed by 0 bases and the J gene end by 7 bases; junction bases not matched to a gene: 4. The length of the CDR3 is 16 residues. The germline CDR1 and CDR2 sequences are LGHNA and YSLEER. The CDR3 bases are TGCGCCAGCAGCCAAGAAGGAACTAGCGGGAGGAATGAGCAGTTCTTC. It specifies CASSQEGTSGRNEQFF.

The J gene is TRBJ1-1, the V gene TRBV30; no firm D call. V lost 2 bases and J lost 4, with 11 bases in between. The length of the CDR3 is 13 residues. Germline CDR1 and CDR2: GTSNPN and SVGIG (reference sequence). The CDR3 loop is CAWSRERVTEAFF. The CDR3 DNA follows: TGTGCCTGGAGTCGAGAGCGGGTCACTGAAGCTTTCTTT.

The chain is built from TRBV30 and TRBJ2-1; 7 bases are a match to TRBD2. This CDR3 spans 14 amino acids. In germline, CDR1 is GTSNPN, CDR2 SVGIG (reference sequence). V trimming: 8 bases; J trimming: 8 bases; junction bases outside the gene matches: 15. The DNA of the CDR3 is TGTGCCGCCGCCACGGGAGGCCGGGGCTATGAGCAGTTCTTC. It translates to CAAATGGRGYEQFF.

The chain carries TRBV30 and TRBJ1-1; D is uncertain. CDR1 GTSNPN and CDR2 SVGIG come from the germline V gene (reference sequence). The CDR3 totals 10 residues. V dropped 5 bases and J dropped 3 bases, with 4 bases sitting between them. DNA for the CDR3: TGTGCCTGGGCGGACACTGAAGCTTTCTTT. This sequence encodes CAWADTEAFF.

The chain recombines TRBV4-3 with TRBJ2-1; TRBD2 matches 10 bases. CDR3 length: 15 residues. The J segment lost 3 bases and the V segment lost 8 bases, leaving 7 bases of the junction unmatched. CDR1 and CDR2 from the germline V gene are LGHNA and YSLEER. The CDR3: CASRPGLAIYNEQFF. The CDR3 DNA follows: TGCGCCAGCCGACCGGGACTAGCGATCTACAATGAGCAGTTCTTC.

The V gene is TRBV21-1, the J gene TRBJ1-1; TRBD1, the table's D call, lacks a check against the DNA. TRBV21-1 is an annotated pseudogene. The CDR3 has 17 amino acids. The CDR3 reads CASSKGRDRGKNTEAFF. As DNA, the CDR3 is TGTGCCAGCAGCAAAGGCCGGGACAGGGGAAAGAACACTGAAGCTTTCTTT.